This T cell receptor beta chain was identified in a study of blood T cell repertoires in COVID-19. The wider study: The United States, Italy and Spain provided the acute and convalescent COVID-19 samples.

This CDR3 contains 14 residues. Per the germline V gene, CDR1 is SGHTA and CDR2 is FQGTGA. V shed 6 bases, J shed 5 bases, and the junction held 5 bases outside the gene matches. Authors' analysis steps: Reference gene primer amplification gave nucleated cell count estimates. Sequenced by immunoSEQ multiplex PCR; TCRdb stores in-frame clones only, minus some. That table furnishes V, J and clone size, whereas the DNA furnished D and trimming. The sample yields fewer than 150,000 clones, 75% to 85% seen once. Specimen: peripheral blood. The clonotype was recovered from a woman of 80 years or more with acute or convalescent COVID-19. The chain couples TRBV7-3 to TRBJ2-1; TRBD2 aligns across 9 bases. CDR3 sequence: CASRSSGGHNEQFF. CDR3 in DNA: TGTGCCAGCAGAAGTAGCGGGGGTCACAATGAGCAGTTCTTC.